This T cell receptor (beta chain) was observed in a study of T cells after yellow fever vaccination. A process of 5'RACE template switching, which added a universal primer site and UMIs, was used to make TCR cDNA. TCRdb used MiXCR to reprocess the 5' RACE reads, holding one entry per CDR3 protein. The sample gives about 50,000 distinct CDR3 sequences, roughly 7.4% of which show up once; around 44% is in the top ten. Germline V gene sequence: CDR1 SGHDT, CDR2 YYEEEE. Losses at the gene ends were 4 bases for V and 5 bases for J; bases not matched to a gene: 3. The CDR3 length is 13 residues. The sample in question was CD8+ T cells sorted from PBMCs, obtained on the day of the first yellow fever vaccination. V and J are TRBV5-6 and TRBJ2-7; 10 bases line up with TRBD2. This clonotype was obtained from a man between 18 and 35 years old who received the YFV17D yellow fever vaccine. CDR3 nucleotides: TGTGCCAGCAGCCCTAGCGGGGGCAACGAGCAGTACTTC. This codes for CASSPSGGNEQYF.